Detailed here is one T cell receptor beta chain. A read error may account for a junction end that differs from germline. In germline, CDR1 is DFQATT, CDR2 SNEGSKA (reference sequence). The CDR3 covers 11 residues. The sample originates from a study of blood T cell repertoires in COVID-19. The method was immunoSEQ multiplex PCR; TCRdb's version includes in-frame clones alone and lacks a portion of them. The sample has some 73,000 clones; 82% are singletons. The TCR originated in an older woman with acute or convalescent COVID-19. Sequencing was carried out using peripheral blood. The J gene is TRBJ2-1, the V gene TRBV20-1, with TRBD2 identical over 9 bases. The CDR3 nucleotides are TGCAGTGCCAGAGCGGGGGGTGAGCAGTTCTTC. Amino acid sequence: CSARAGGEQFF.